The 3 T cell receptor beta chains below all came from one sample that was sequenced in a study of cytomegalovirus exposure and HLA in healthy donors. 13 Jbeta primers and 60 Vbeta primers were used for the PCR. The method was immunoSEQ multiplex PCR; TCRdb's version includes in-frame clones alone and lacks a portion of them. The sample holds approximately 170,000 clones, just over 75% seen once. What was sequenced was PBMCs. Receptor source: a man in his forties or fifties in good health and CMV-seronegative.

The genes are TRBV28 and TRBJ2-2; TRBD2 matches at 13 bases. Germline CDR1 reads MDHEN; CDR2 reads SYDVKM. This CDR3 contains 19 residues. V shed 5 bases, J shed 7 bases, and the junction held 16 bases outside the gene matches. Here the CDR3 reads CASSPPGLAGSGFNGELFF. CDR3 DNA sequence: TGTGCCAGCAGTCCTCCGGGACTAGCGGGATCGGGTTTCAACGGGGAGCTGTTTTTT.

The V gene is TRBV29-1, the J gene TRBJ2-5, with D uncertain. CDR1 and CDR2 from the germline V gene are SQVTM and ANQGSEA. The CDR3 has 12 amino acids. The V end was cut by 3 bases, the J end by 2 bases, with 7 bases between. The CDR3 sequence is CSVDSLQETQYF. CDR3 sequence (DNA): TGCAGCGTTGATTCCCTACAAGAGACCCAGTACTTC.

This rearrangement joins TRBV18 to TRBJ2-7; TRBD2 matches at 14 bases. CDR1 KGHSH and CDR2 LQKENI come from the germline V gene. The V and J ends lost 5 bases and 2 bases, in that order; junction bases with no gene match: 8. The length of the CDR3 is 17 residues. As DNA, the CDR3 is TGTGCCAGCTCAACCGGGACTAGCGGGAGCGGGACCTACGAGCAGTACTTC. Translating gives CASSTGTSGSGTYEQYF.